These 11 T cell receptor beta chains were all obtained from the same sample, sequenced in a study of beta chain features in type 1 diabetes. Sequenced material consisted of expressed TCRB transcripts (all of the isolated RNA was reverse transcribed). The protocol was immunoSEQ multiplex PCR, while the TCRdb copy is restricted to in-frame clones and leaves out a portion. Of some 220,000 clones listed, 11% are singletons. Sequencing used central memory CD4+ T cells from blood. Every receptor here comes from a man aged 18 to 29 in good health.

This clone was counted between two and nine times. The CDR3 spells CASSLAPGYEQYF. The CDR3 DNA sequence: TGCGCCAGCAGCTTGGCTCCGGGGTACGAGCAGTACTTC. This sequence joins TRBV5-1 and TRBJ2-7; maybe TRBD2 (5 bases). The CDR3 contains 13 residues. V was trimmed by 0 bases and J by 4 bases, leaving 8 bases between them. Germline V gene lookup returns CDR1 SGHRS and CDR2 YFSETQ.

This clone was seen a few times. This sequence joins TRBV14 and TRBJ2-2; a weak D match, TRBD1 (5 bases). Deletions cut 4 bases from V and 0 bases from J, with 12 bases between. Germline loops: CDR1 SGHDN, CDR2 FVKESK. The CDR3 is made up of 16 amino acids. CDR3 sequence (DNA): TGTGCCAGCAGCCGAGGACACCCAGCGAACACCGGGGAGCTGTTTTTT. Translating gives CASSRGHPANTGELFF.

This clone showed up many times. The V and J genes are TRBV4-2 and TRBJ2-1; weak D call: TRBD2 (5 bases). V shed 1 base and J shed 0 bases, with 16 bases lying between them. Per germline, CDR1 LGHNA and CDR2 YNFKEQ. This CDR3 comprises 18 residues. CDR3 protein: CASSQAQGSGSSYNEQFF. CDR3 nucleotides: TGTGCCAGCAGCCAAGCTCAAGGGAGCGGTAGCTCCTACAATGAGCAGTTCTTC.

V is TRBV29-1 and J is TRBJ1-2; D remains unclear. Per the germline V gene, CDR1 is SQVTM and CDR2 is ANQGSEA. This CDR3 has 12 residues. The germline V and J ends were trimmed by 0 bases and 6 bases, with 8 bases remaining between them. In nucleotides, the CDR3 is TGCAGCGTTGAAGATTATCGAGATGGCTACACCTTC. Its translation: CSVEDYRDGYTF.

Only a few counts were recorded for this clone. This sequence joins TRBV7-9 and TRBJ2-5; D uncertain. V lost 7 bases and J 0 bases, leaving 9 bases between the germline ends. CDR1 is SEHNR and CDR2 is FQNEAQ in the germline V gene (reference sequence). The CDR3 is made up of 13 amino acids. CDR3 sequence: CASKTQNQETQYF. In DNA form, the CDR3 reads TGTGCCAGCAAAACCCAGAACCAAGAGACCCAGTACTTC.

The V gene is TRBV6-5, the J gene TRBJ2-7, with a weak D call TRBD2 (6 bases). The germline gives CDR1 MNHEY, CDR2 SVGAGI. Trimming took 5 bases from V and 0 from J, leaving 11 bases between them. The CDR3 has 14 amino acids. The CDR3 region is CASSGTESSYEQYF. The CDR3 DNA is TGTGCCAGCAGTGGGACTGAAAGCTCCTACGAGCAGTACTTC.

This clone was counted a few times. The V and J genes are TRBV4-1 and TRBJ2-4; D unresolved. CDR1 and CDR2 from the germline V gene are MGHRA and YSYEKL. The V and J ends lost 1 base and 0 bases respectively, with 10 bases between them. The CDR3 is made up of 16 amino acids. DNA of the CDR3: TGCGCCAGCAGCCAAGTGATCAGTCTAGCCAAAAACATTCAGTACTTC. Its translation: CASSQVISLAKNIQYF.

The rearrangement joins TRBV27 to TRBJ1-2, with a tentative D call TRBD1 (5 bases). The CDR3 is 12 residues long. Between the trimmed V and J ends, which lost 2 bases and 8 bases, there was a span of 9 bases. Germline V gives CDR1 MNHEY, CDR2 SMNVEV (reference sequence). The CDR3 loop is CASSLGGVGYTF. DNA for the CDR3: TGTGCCAGCAGTTTAGGAGGGGTCGGCTACACCTTC.

The sample holds a few counts of this clone. The chain couples TRBV7-2 to TRBJ2-7; 11 bases match TRBD2. The CDR3 consists of 17 residues. V lost 5 bases and J lost 4; bases outside the gene matches: 13. Germline values: CDR1 SGHTA, CDR2 FQGNSA. This CDR3 is CASSRTGPGTSGYEQYF. The CDR3 coding sequence is TGTGCCAGCAGCCGGACAGGTCCCGGGACTAGCGGTTACGAGCAGTACTTC. Variable domain in full (rest from reference TRBV7-2 and TRBJ2-7): GAGVSQSPSNKVTEKGKDVELRCDPISGHTALYWYRQSLGQGLEFLIYFQGNSAPDKSGLPSDRFSAERTGGSVSTLTIQRTQQEDSAVYLCASSRTGPGTSGYEQYFGPGTRLTVT.

This clone turned up a few times. This chain uses TRBV9 with TRBJ1-2; tentatively, D is TRBD1 (6 bases). V was trimmed by 3 bases and J by 4 bases, leaving 13 bases between them. The CDR3 spans 14 residues. From germline, CDR1 is SGDLS and CDR2 YYNGEE. CDR3 bases: TGTGCCAGCAGCGCCAACACAGGGACCTATGGCTACACCTTC. This gives the protein CASSANTGTYGYTF.

The sample holds a few counts of this clone. The gene calls are TRBV5-1 and TRBJ2-3; D not resolved. The CDR3 runs to 13 residues. With 4 bases removed from V and 0 bases from J, the gap between germline ends came to 6 bases. Germline CDR1 SGHRS, CDR2 YFSETQ. The CDR3 sequence is CASSGPSTDTQYF. In nucleotides, the CDR3 is TGCGCCAGCAGCGGACCTAGCACAGATACGCAGTATTTT.